The clone carrying this TCR beta chain was counted only a few times. Not enrolled were patients with uncontrolled infection, other autoimmune disease, pregnancy or lactation. For the diagnoses, clinical symptoms, serum thyroxine and TRAb, thyroid ultrasound and orbital computed tomography were used. Germline assignment: CDR1 MNHEY and CDR2 SMNVEV (reference sequence). The V gene lost 7 bases and the J gene lost 5 bases, with 8 bases spanning the gap. The CDR3 spans 11 residues. The source of the sample is a study of T cells in Graves' hyperthyroidism and ophthalmopathy. TCR beta CDR3 regions were amplified from RNA transcripts. HTBI primers drove first-round RT-PCR of the TCR CDR3. TCRdb processed the multiplex PCR reads anew with MiXCR; each CDR3 protein has one entry. The table shows 450,000 to 600,000 distinct CDR3 sequences, with 15% to 20% occurring only once.

This receptor was obtained from a man aged 35-49 years with Graves' ophthalmopathy. V gene TRBV27 combines with J gene TRBJ1-1; D not certain. The source material was blood. The DNA for the CDR3 is TGTGCCAGCACGGGTTTTACTGAAGCTTTCTTT. Protein: CASTGFTEAFF.